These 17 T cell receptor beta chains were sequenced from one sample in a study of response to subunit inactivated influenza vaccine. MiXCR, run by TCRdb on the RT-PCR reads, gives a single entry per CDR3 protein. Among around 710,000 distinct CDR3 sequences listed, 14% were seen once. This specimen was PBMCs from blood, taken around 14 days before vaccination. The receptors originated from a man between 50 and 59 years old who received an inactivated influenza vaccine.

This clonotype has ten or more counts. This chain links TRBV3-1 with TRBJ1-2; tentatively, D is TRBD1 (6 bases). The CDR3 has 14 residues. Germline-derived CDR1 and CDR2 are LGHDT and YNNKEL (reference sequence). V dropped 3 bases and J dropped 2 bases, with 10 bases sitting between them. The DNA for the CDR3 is TGTGCCAGCAGCCAGGTGCAGGGGAACTATGGCTACACCTTC. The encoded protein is CASSQVQGNYGYTF.

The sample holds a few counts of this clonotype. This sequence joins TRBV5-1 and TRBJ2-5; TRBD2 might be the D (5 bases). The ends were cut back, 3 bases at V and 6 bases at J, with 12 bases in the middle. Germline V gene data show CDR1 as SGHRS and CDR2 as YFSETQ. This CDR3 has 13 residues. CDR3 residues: CASSSGSGKTQYF. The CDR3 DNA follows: TGCGCCAGCAGCTCGGGAAGCGGAAAGACCCAGTACTTC.

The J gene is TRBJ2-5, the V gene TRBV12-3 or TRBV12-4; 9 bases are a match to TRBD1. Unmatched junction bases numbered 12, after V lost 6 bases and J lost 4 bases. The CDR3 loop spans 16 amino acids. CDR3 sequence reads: CASSLQPTGGGETQYF. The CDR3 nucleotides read TGTGCCAGCAGCCTTCAACCTACAGGGGGCGGAGAGACCCAGTACTTC.

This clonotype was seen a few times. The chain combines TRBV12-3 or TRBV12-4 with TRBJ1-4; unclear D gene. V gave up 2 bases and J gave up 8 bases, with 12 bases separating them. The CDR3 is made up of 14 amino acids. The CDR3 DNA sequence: TGTGCCAGCAGTTTAACTGGGTCGGGAGAAAAACTGTTTTTT. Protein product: CASSLTGSGEKLFF.

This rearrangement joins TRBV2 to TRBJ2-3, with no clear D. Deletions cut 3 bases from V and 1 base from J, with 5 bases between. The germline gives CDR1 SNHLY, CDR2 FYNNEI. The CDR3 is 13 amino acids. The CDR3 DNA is TGTGCCAGCAGTGACCGTCGCACAGATACGCAGTATTTT. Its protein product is CASSDRRTDTQYF.

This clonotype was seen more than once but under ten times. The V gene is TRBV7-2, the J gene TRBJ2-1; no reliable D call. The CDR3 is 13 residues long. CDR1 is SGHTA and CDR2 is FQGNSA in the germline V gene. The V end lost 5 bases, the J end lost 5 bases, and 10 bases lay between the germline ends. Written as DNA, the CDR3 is TGTGCCAGCAGCCAGACCACCGACAATGAGCAGTTCTTC. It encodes CASSQTTDNEQFF.

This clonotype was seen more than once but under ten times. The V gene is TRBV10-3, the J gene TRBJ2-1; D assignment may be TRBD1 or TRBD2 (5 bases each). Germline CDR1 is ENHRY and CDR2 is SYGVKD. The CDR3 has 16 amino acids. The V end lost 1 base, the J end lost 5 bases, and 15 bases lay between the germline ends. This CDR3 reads CAISEFGTSPDNEQFF. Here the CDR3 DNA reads TGTGCCATCAGTGAGTTTGGGACGTCACCCGACAATGAGCAGTTCTTC.

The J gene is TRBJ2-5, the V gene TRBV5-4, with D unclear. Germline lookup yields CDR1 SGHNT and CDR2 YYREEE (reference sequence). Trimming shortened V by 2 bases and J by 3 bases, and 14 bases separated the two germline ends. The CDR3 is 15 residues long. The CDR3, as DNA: TGTGCCAGCAGCTTCAGTCCCGGAGACAAAGAGACCCAGTACTTC. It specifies CASSFSPGDKETQYF.

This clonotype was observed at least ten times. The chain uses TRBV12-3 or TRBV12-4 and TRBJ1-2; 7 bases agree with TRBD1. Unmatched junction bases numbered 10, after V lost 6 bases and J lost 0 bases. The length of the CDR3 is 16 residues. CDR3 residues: CASSSQFGTANYGYTF. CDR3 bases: TGTGCCAGCAGCTCCCAGTTCGGGACAGCTAACTATGGCTACACCTTC.

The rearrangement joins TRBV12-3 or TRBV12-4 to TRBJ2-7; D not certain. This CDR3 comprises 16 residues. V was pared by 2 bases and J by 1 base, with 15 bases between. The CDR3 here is CASSLSPLTESYEQYF. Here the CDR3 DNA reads TGTGCCAGCAGTTTATCTCCCCTGACGGAGTCCTACGAGCAGTACTTC.

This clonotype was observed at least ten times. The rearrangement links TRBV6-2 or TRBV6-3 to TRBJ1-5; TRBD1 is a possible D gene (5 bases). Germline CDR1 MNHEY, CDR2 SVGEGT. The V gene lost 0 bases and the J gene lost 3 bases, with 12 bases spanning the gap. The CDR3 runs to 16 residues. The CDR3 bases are TGTGCCAGCAGTTACTCGATATTCAGGGACAATCAGCCCCAGCATTTT. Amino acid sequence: CASSYSIFRDNQPQHF.

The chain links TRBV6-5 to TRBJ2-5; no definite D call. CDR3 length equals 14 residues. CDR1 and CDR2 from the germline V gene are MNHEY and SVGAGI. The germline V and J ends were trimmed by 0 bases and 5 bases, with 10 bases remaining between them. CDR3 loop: CASSYSIGLETQYF. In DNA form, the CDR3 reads TGTGCCAGCAGTTACTCGATAGGGTTGGAGACCCAGTACTTC.

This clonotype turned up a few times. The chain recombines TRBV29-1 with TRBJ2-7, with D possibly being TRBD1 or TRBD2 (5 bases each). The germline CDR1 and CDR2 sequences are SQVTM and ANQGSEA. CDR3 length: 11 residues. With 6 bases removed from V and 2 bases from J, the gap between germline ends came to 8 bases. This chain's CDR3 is CSVGATYEQYF. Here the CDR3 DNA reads TGCAGCGTCGGGGCCACCTACGAGCAGTACTTC.

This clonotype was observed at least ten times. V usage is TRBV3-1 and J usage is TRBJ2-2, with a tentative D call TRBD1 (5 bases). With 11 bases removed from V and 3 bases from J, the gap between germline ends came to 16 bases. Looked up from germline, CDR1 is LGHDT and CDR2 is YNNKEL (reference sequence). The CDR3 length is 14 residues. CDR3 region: CAARGRLHTGELFF. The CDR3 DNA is TGTGCCGCAAGGGGCCGGTTACACACCGGGGAGCTGTTTTTT.

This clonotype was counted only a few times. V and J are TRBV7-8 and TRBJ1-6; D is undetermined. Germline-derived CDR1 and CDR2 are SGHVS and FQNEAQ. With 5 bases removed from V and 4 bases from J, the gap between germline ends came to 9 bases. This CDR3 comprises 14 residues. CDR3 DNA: TGTGCCAGCAGCCGGGCCTCGTATAATTCACCCCTCCACTTT. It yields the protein CASSRASYNSPLHF. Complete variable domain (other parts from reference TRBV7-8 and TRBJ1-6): GAGVSQSPRYKVAKRGQDVALRCDPISGHVSLFWYQQALGQGPEFLTYFQNEAQLDKSGLPSDRFFAERPEGSVSTLKIQRTQQEDSAVYLCASSRASYNSPLHFGNGTRLTVT.

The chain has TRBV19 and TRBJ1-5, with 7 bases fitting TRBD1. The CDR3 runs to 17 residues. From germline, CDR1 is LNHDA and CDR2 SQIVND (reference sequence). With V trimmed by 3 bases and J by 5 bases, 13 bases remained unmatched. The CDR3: CASSIDRARSIHQPQHF. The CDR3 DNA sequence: TGTGCCAGTAGTATCGACAGGGCGCGCTCTATACATCAGCCCCAGCATTTT.

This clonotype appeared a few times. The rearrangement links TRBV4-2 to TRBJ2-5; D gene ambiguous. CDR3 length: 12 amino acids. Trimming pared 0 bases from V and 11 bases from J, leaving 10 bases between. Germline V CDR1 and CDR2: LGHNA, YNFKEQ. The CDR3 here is CASSQDDSSQYF. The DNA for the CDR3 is TGTGCCAGCAGCCAAGATGACTCCAGTCAGTACTTC.